The next 16 T cell receptor beta chains were all read from a single sample in a study of blood T cell repertoires in COVID-19. TCRdb's table, derived via immunoSEQ multiplex PCR, lists solely in-frame clones and lacks some. The table lists fewer than 300,000 clones, 70% to 90% of them singletons, with roughly 4% in the top ten. Sequenced sample: PBMCs or T cells enriched from blood (not recorded which). Source of these receptors: a woman aged 25 to 45 who had recovered from COVID-19.

V and J are TRBV14 and TRBJ1-1, with a weak D call TRBD1 (6 bases). CDR1 is SGHDN, CDR2 FVKESK, per germline. Between the trimmed V and J ends, which lost 2 bases and 0 bases, there was a span of 16 bases. This CDR3 has 17 amino acids. The CDR3 loop is CASSQLGRGAMNTEAFF. The CDR3 DNA is TGTGCCAGCAGCCAATTGGGGCGGGGGGCCATGAACACTGAAGCTTTCTTT.

The gene calls are TRBV6-5 and TRBJ1-1; D gene uncertain. V lost 2 bases and J lost 3, with 7 bases in between. From germline, CDR1 is MNHEY and CDR2 SVGAGI. There are 13 residues in the CDR3. The CDR3 DNA sequence: TGTGCCAGCAGTTACGGAGGGTACACTGAAGCTTTCTTT. Encoded protein: CASSYGGYTEAFF.

J is TRBJ2-2 and V is TRBV29-1, with TRBD1 identical over 8 bases. Germline V gives CDR1 SQVTM, CDR2 ANQGSEA. Losses at the gene ends were 7 bases for V and 7 bases for J; bases not matched to a gene: 8. The CDR3 extends over 13 amino acids. CDR3 region: CSGGQGEGGELFF. The CDR3 DNA sequence: TGCAGCGGAGGACAGGGCGAAGGCGGGGAGCTGTTTTTT.

The V gene is TRBV30, the J gene TRBJ1-2; no firm D call. From germline, CDR1 is GTSNPN and CDR2 SVGIG (reference sequence). Trimming removed 0 bases at V and 1 base at J, with 6 bases between. The CDR3 spans 13 residues. The CDR3 spells CAWSVQINYGYTF. As DNA, the CDR3 is TGTGCCTGGAGTGTACAGATTAACTATGGCTACACCTTC.

This clone was seen a few times. The rearrangement uses TRBV10-3 and TRBJ1-5; 7 bases match TRBD1. Per germline, CDR1 ENHRY and CDR2 SYGVKD. Germline trimming cut 0 bases from V and 0 bases from J; bases unmatched to any gene: 11. CDR3 length equals 19 residues. In DNA, the CDR3 is TGTGCCATCAGTGAGTCGTCCCTGGACAGGCCGTATAGCAATCAGCCCCAGCATTTT. It specifies CAISESSLDRPYSNQPQHF.

The chain couples TRBV6-1 to TRBJ2-6, with 7 bases lining up with TRBD2. This CDR3 has 18 amino acids. Per the germline V gene, CDR1 is MNHNS and CDR2 is SASEGT. Unmatched junction bases numbered 10, after V lost 2 bases and J lost 3 bases. In DNA form, the CDR3 reads TGTGCCAGCAGTGAATTAGGGTCAGGGAGGGGTGGGGCCAACGTCCTGACTTTC. Protein product: CASSELGSGRGGANVLTF.

Here the CDR3 DNA reads TGTGCCAGCAGCGTAGCCCCGGGACAGGGGGATTTAGATGGCTACACCTTC. Translation gives CASSVAPGQGDLDGYTF. The gene calls are TRBV9 and TRBJ1-2; TRBD1 matches 11 bases. The CDR3 spans 17 residues. Germline V CDR1 and CDR2: SGDLS, YYNGEE. The junction had 10 bases not matched to a gene; V was cut back by 0 bases and J by 6 bases.

The rearrangement joins TRBV15 to TRBJ1-1; no firm D call. The CDR3 loop spans 16 amino acids. The V end lost 0 bases, the J end lost 0 bases, and 11 bases lay between the germline ends. CDR1 LNHNV and CDR2 YYDKDF come from the germline V gene (reference sequence). The chain's CDR3 is CATSRDRQQMNTEAFF. CDR3 DNA: TGTGCCACCAGCAGAGATCGTCAACAAATGAACACTGAAGCTTTCTTT.

CDR3: CSVVPVRTEAFF. The CDR3 nucleotides are TGCAGCGTTGTGCCCGTACGGACTGAAGCTTTCTTT. The rearrangement uses TRBV29-1 and TRBJ1-1; no clear D gene. Germline loops: CDR1 SQVTM, CDR2 ANQGSEA. The CDR3 runs to 12 residues. Trimming cost V 4 bases and J 5 bases, with 11 bases left between them.

The chain employs TRBV5-1 and TRBJ1-1; 7 bases agree with TRBD1. This CDR3 is 13 amino acids long. CDR1 is SGHRS and CDR2 is YFSETQ in the germline V gene. J was trimmed by 11 bases and V by 0 bases; bases with no gene match: 7. CDR3 amino acids: CASSLAEGALAFF. The CDR3 DNA reads TGCGCCAGCAGCTTGGCTGAGGGGGCTCTCGCTTTCTTT.

J is TRBJ2-2 and V is TRBV3-1 (or the pseudogene TRBV3-2); TRBD1 matches at 8 bases. This CDR3 is built from 17 residues. Germline lookup yields CDR1 LGHDT and CDR2 YNNKEL (reference sequence). V was pared by 4 bases and J by 1 base, with 8 bases of the junction left unmatched. The CDR3 reads CASSLPTGVKNTGELFF. Here the CDR3 DNA reads TGTGCCAGCAGCCTACCGACAGGGGTAAAGAACACCGGGGAGCTGTTTTTT.

V and J are TRBV5-1 and TRBJ2-4; perhaps TRBD2 as D (6 bases). The V end was cut by 4 bases, the J end by 3 bases, with 17 bases between. Germline V gene sequence: CDR1 SGHRS, CDR2 YFSETQ. This CDR3 has 16 amino acids. CDR3 nucleotides: TGCGCCAGCAGCCCCCCCGGGGGTATAGGCAAAAACATTCAGTACTTC. It translates to CASSPPGGIGKNIQYF.

This chain connects TRBV28 to TRBJ2-1, with 14 positions matching TRBD2. The CDR3 is 16 residues long. V was clipped by 6 bases and J by 10 bases; unmatched bases: 11. Germline CDR1 MDHEN, CDR2 SYDVKM. Here the CDR3 reads CASSSPRTSGGWEQFF. The CDR3 DNA sequence: TGTGCCAGCAGCTCCCCCCGGACTAGCGGGGGGTGGGAGCAGTTCTTC.

The chain joins TRBV9 to TRBJ2-3, with 7 bases aligning to TRBD2. Germline V gene sequence: CDR1 SGDLS, CDR2 YYNGEE. The CDR3 totals 14 residues. V trimming: 2 bases; J trimming: 4 bases; junction bases outside the gene matches: 4. The CDR3 loop is CASSVERGADTQYF. Here the CDR3 DNA reads TGTGCCAGCAGCGTCGAGCGGGGCGCAGATACGCAGTATTTT.

This chain uses TRBV2 with TRBJ2-7; no clear D. This CDR3 comprises 12 residues. Trimming took off 0 bases at V and 4 bases at J, with 4 bases between the two ends. The V gene's germline CDR1 is SNHLY and CDR2 FYNNEI. As DNA, the CDR3 is TGTGCCAGCAGTGAAGCCCCGTACGAGCAGTACTTC. Residues: CASSEAPYEQYF.

V is TRBV18 and J is TRBJ1-2; D remains ambiguous. V was pared by 8 bases and J by 5 bases, with 12 bases between. Germline V gene lookup returns CDR1 KGHSH and CDR2 LQKENI. The CDR3 spans 12 residues. The CDR3 reads CASTTGDYGYTF. The CDR3 bases are TGTGCCAGCACCACCGGGGATTATGGCTACACCTTC.